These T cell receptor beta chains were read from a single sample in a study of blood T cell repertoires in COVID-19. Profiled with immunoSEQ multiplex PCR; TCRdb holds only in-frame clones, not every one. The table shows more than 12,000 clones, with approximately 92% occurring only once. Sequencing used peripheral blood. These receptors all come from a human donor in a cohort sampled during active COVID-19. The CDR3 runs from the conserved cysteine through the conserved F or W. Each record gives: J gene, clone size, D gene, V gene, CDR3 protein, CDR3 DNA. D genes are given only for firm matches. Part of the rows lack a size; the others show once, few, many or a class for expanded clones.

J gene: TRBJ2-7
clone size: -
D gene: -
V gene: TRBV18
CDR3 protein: CASSPPYSSYEQYF
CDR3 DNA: TGTGCCAGCTCACCACCGTACAGCTCCTACGAGCAGTACTTC

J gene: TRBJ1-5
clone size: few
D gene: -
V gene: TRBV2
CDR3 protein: CASRERDLLGQPQHF
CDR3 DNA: TGTGCCAGCAGGGAGAGGGATCTACTGGGTCAGCCCCAGCATTTT

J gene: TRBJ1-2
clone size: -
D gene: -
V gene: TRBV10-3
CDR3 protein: CAIRSESGEGYTF
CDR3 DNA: TGTGCCATCAGGAGTGAATCGGGAGAGGGCTACACCTTC

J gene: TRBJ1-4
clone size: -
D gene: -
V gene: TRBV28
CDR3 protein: CASSQRGGGEKLFF
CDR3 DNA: TGTGCCAGCAGCCAAAGGGGGGGCGGAGAAAAACTGTTTTTT

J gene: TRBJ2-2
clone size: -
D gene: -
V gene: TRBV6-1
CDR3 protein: CASSGVGRTDTGELFF
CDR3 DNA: TGTGCCAGCAGTGGAGTGGGGAGGACGGACACCGGGGAGCTGTTTTTT

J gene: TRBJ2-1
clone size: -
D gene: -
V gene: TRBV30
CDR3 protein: CAWRGGPYEQFF
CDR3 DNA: TGTGCCTGGAGGGGGGGGCCCTATGAGCAGTTCTTC

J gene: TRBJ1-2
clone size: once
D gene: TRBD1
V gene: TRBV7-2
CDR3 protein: CASSGQGADYGYTF
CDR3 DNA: TGTGCCAGCAGCGGACAGGGGGCGGACTATGGCTACACCTTC

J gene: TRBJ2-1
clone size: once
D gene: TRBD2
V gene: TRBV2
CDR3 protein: CASRVLADSYNEQFF
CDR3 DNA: TGTGCCAGCAGGGTACTAGCGGACTCCTACAATGAGCAGTTCTTC

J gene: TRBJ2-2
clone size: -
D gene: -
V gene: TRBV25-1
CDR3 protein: CASTDMTGELFF
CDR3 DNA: TGTGCCAGCACCGACATGACCGGGGAGCTGTTTTTT

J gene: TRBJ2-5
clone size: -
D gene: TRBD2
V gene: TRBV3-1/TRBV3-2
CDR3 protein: CASSQPGTSGRETQYF
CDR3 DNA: TGTGCCAGCAGCCAACCCGGGACTAGCGGAAGAGAGACCCAGTACTTC

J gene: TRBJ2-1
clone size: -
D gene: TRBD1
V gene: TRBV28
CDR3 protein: CASMAGQGFHEQFF
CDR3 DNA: TGTGCCAGCATGGCGGGACAGGGGTTCCATGAGCAGTTCTTC

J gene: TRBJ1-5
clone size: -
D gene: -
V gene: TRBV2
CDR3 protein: CASKRGGDQPQHF
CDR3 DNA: TGTGCCAGCAAAAGAGGGGGGGATCAGCCCCAGCATTTT

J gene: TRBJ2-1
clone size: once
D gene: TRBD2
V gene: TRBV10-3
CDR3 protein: CAISPGTSPGNEQFF
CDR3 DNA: TGTGCCATCAGCCCCGGGACTAGTCCTGGCAATGAGCAGTTCTTC

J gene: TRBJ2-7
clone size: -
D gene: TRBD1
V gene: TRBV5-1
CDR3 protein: CASSPWTGGYEQYF
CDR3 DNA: TGCGCCAGCAGCCCTTGGACAGGGGGGTACGAGCAGTACTTC

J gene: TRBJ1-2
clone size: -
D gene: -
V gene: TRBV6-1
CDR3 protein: CASSEVEANYGYTF
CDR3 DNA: TGTGCCAGCAGTGAAGTTGAGGCCAACTATGGCTACACCTTC

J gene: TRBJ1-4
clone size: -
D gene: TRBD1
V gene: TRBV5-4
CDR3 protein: CASSSTGYSLWELFF
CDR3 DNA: TGTGCCAGCAGTTCGACAGGGTATTCTTTGTGGGAACTGTTTTTT

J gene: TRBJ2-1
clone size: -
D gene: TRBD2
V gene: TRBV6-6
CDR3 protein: CASSETSGTSNEQFF
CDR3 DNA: TGTGCCAGCAGTGAGACTAGCGGGACAAGTAATGAGCAGTTCTTC

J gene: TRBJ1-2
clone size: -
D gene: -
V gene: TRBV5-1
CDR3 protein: CASTPSGLRQTSGYTF
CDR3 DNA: TGCGCCAGCACCCCATCAGGGTTACGACAGACCTCGGGCTACACCTTC

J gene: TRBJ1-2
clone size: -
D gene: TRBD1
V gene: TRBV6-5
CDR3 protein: CASSYSRAQGAYGYTF
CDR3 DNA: TGTGCCAGCAGTTACTCACGGGCACAGGGGGCATATGGCTACACCTTC

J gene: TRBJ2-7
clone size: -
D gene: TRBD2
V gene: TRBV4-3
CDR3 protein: CASSQDPSGSIDEQYF
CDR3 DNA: TGCGCCAGCAGCCAGGATCCTAGCGGGAGTATCGACGAGCAGTACTTC

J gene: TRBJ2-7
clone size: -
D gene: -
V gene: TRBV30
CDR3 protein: CAWSPPRGAVSYEQYF
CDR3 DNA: TGTGCCTGGAGTCCCCCCCGCGGGGCCGTTTCCTACGAGCAGTACTTC

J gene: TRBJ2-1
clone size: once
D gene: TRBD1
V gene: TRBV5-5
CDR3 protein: CASSSGWDRNNEQFF
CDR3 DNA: TGTGCCAGCAGCTCAGGTTGGGACAGAAACAATGAGCAGTTCTTC

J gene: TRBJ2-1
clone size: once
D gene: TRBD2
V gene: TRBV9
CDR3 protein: CASSVDPAGGLNEQFF
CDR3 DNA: TGTGCCAGCAGCGTAGATCCAGCGGGGGGGCTTAATGAGCAGTTCTTC

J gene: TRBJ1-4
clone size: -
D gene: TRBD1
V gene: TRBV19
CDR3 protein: CASSATGAEGEKLFF
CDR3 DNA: TGTGCCAGTAGTGCGACAGGGGCGGAGGGCGAAAAACTGTTTTTT

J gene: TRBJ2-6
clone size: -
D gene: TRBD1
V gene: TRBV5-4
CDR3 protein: CASSLGLRTGPGANVLTF
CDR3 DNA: TGTGCCAGCAGCTTGGGTTTAAGGACAGGGCCTGGGGCCAACGTCCTGACTTTC

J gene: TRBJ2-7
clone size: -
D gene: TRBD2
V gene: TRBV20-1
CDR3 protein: CSASPSGSGSYEQYF
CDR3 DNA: TGCAGTGCTAGTCCTAGCGGGAGCGGCTCCTACGAGCAGTACTTC

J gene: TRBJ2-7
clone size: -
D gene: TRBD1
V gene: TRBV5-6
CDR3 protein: CASSPGTGQGLYEQYF
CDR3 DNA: TGTGCCAGCAGCCCAGGAACGGGACAGGGATTATACGAGCAGTACTTC

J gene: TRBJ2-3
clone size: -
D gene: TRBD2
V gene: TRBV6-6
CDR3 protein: CASRPGLAVTDTQYF
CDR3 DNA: TGTGCCAGCAGGCCTGGACTAGCGGTCACAGATACGCAGTATTTT

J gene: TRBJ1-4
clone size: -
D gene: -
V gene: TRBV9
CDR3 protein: CASSAGGRQNEKLFF
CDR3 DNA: TGTGCCAGCAGCGCAGGCGGTCGACAGAATGAAAAACTGTTTTTT

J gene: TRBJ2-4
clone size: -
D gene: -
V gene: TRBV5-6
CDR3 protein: CASSLGQGGNIQYF
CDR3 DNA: TGTGCCAGCAGCTTGGGTCAGGGCGGAAACATTCAGTACTTC